Below are 32 T cell receptor beta chains sequenced from a single sample in a study of cytomegalovirus exposure and HLA in healthy donors. PCR amplification relied on 60 Vbeta primers (plus 13 Jbeta primers). Method: immunoSEQ multiplex PCR; TCRdb's copy keeps in-frame clones and lacks some. The table has fewer than 250,000 clones, almost 80% seen once. The source material was PBMCs. These receptor sequences come from a male donor in good health and CMV-seronegative.

The chain couples TRBV28 to TRBJ1-4, with 7 bases matching TRBD1. The CDR3 loop spans 15 amino acids. CDR1 and CDR2 (germline): MDHEN, SYDVKM. The J segment lost 8 bases and the V segment lost 5 bases, leaving 11 bases of the junction unmatched. CDR3 in amino acids: CASSASGGPGEKLFF. For the CDR3, the DNA is TGTGCCAGCAGTGCTTCAGGGGGTCCGGGAGAAAAACTGTTTTTT.

The rearrangement uses TRBV5-1 and TRBJ1-3; no clear D. Trimming took 4 bases from V and 0 from J, leaving 8 bases between them. The CDR3 loop spans 14 amino acids. Germline-derived CDR1 and CDR2 are SGHRS and YFSETQ. CDR3 DNA sequence: TGCGCCAGCAGCCCAGGAAGCTCTGGAAACACCATATATTTT. Amino acids: CASSPGSSGNTIYF.

The rearrangement links TRBV6-1 to TRBJ2-1; 13 bases fit TRBD2. Losses at the gene ends were 7 bases for V and 7 bases for J; bases not matched to a gene: 4. CDR1 is MNHNS and CDR2 is SASEGT in the germline V gene. This CDR3 contains 14 residues. CDR3 residues: CASTGLAGVNEQFF. CDR3 in DNA: TGTGCCAGCACCGGACTAGCGGGAGTAAATGAGCAGTTCTTC.

V is TRBV13 and J is TRBJ1-5, with TRBD1 matching over 8 bases. The ends lost 5 bases at V and 3 bases at J; junction bases unmatched: 3. Germline loops: CDR1 PRHDT, CDR2 FYEKMQ (reference sequence). This CDR3 spans 14 amino acids. The CDR3, as DNA: TGTGCCAGCAGCCGACAGGGGTACAATCAGCCCCAGCATTTT. It specifies CASSRQGYNQPQHF.

The CDR3 is CASSDRQGNQPQHF. CDR3 coding DNA: TGTGCCAGCAGTGACAGACAGGGAAATCAGCCCCAGCATTTT. The rearrangement uses TRBV6-1 and TRBJ1-5; 7 nucleotides line up with TRBD1. CDR3 length: 14 residues. V shed 3 bases, J shed 4 bases, and the junction held 3 bases outside the gene matches. Germline lookup yields CDR1 MNHNS and CDR2 SASEGT.

The genes are TRBV9 and TRBJ2-1; the match to TRBD2 covers 8 bases. Trimming removed 4 bases from V and 6 bases from J; junction bases left unmatched: 3. Germline V gene data show CDR1 as SGDLS and CDR2 as YYNGEE. The CDR3 spans 13 residues. CDR3 region: CASSSGLGNEQFF. In nucleotides, the CDR3 is TGTGCCAGCAGCTCGGGACTAGGCAATGAGCAGTTCTTC.

This chain joins TRBV4-3 and TRBJ2-7; no definite D call. Germline CDR1 LGHNA, CDR2 YSLEER. The ends were cut back, 3 bases at V and 9 bases at J, with 18 bases in the middle. CDR3 length: 14 amino acids. CDR3 in DNA: TGCGCCAGCAGCCAGGCCCCCCCGGGTCGTGGGCAGTACTTC. Translating gives CASSQAPPGRGQYF.

In its sample, this clone was seen once. The chain has TRBV6-1 and TRBJ1-5, with TRBD1 as a possible D gene (5 bases). The germline gives CDR1 MNHNS, CDR2 SASEGT. This CDR3 has 16 amino acids. V was cut by 3 bases and J by 2 bases, with 14 bases left in between. The CDR3: CASSDWTSRGNQPQHF. The CDR3 nucleotides read TGTGCCAGCAGTGACTGGACGAGCAGGGGCAATCAGCCCCAGCATTTT.

This clone has a single count. This chain links TRBV2 with TRBJ1-6; D might be TRBD1 (6 bases). Trimming removed 6 bases from V and 6 bases from J, with 18 bases in between. Germline loops: CDR1 SNHLY, CDR2 FYNNEI. The CDR3 covers 16 residues. As DNA, the CDR3 is TGTGCCAGCAGCCTACAGGGCTCCCTGAGTAATTCACCCCTCCACTTT. It is translated as CASSLQGSLSNSPLHF.

The chain links TRBV4-2 to TRBJ1-1; 8 nucleotides match TRBD1. With V trimmed by 4 bases and J by 5 bases, 18 bases remained unmatched. Germline V gene data show CDR1 as LGHNA and CDR2 as YNFKEQ. The CDR3 is 18 amino acids. The CDR3 here is CASSPPRVGRGLGTEAFF. The CDR3 nucleotides are TGTGCCAGCAGCCCCCCCCGAGTCGGCAGGGGGCTGGGGACTGAAGCTTTCTTT.

The genes are TRBV4-3 and TRBJ2-7, with 8 bases matching TRBD1. The V gene's germline CDR1 is LGHNA and CDR2 YSLEER. This CDR3 region has 15 residues. V lost 3 bases and J lost 3; bases outside the gene matches: 7. The CDR3 nucleotides are TGCGCCAGCAGCCACCGCGACAGGGGTGGCTACGAGCAGTACTTC. Residues: CASSHRDRGGYEQYF.

This rearrangement joins TRBV19 to TRBJ2-1; 13 nucleotides match TRBD2. The ends lost 5 bases at V and 6 bases at J; junction bases unmatched: 4. In germline, CDR1 is LNHDA, CDR2 SQIVND (reference sequence). The CDR3 has 15 amino acids. The CDR3 DNA reads as TGTGCCAGTAGTTCACTAGCGGGGGGGTCCAATGAGCAGTTCTTC. Translation gives CASSSLAGGSNEQFF.

The sample holds one count of this clone. The chain links TRBV4-3 to TRBJ1-4, with D possibly matching TRBD1 (5 bases). V was trimmed by 1 base and J by 8 bases, leaving 17 bases between them. The CDR3 sequence is 16 residues long. Germline loops: CDR1 LGHNA, CDR2 YSLEER. The CDR3 DNA follows: TGCGCCAGCAGCCAAGTGGAAGGCAGGGACTCCGAAAAACTGTTTTTT. Its protein is CASSQVEGRDSEKLFF.

The chain carries TRBV14 and TRBJ2-1, with 10 bases aligning to TRBD1. Germline CDR1 and CDR2: SGHDN and FVKESK. The CDR3 is made up of 22 amino acids. The V and J ends lost 4 bases and 0 bases, in that order; junction bases with no gene match: 21. DNA for the CDR3: TGTGCCAGCAGCCGAAAGACGGGAGGAGACAGGGGGCCCTGGAGCTCCTACAATGAGCAGTTCTTC. This translates into CASSRKTGGDRGPWSSYNEQFF.

The V and J genes are TRBV19 and TRBJ2-7; 7 nucleotides line up with TRBD2. Germline values: CDR1 LNHDA, CDR2 SQIVND (reference sequence). The V segment lost 7 bases and the J segment 6 bases; nucleotides outside the gene matches: 15. The CDR3 sequence is 15 residues long. The CDR3 DNA sequence: TGTGCCAGTAAATCGGGCGGGAGAGGGAACCCCGAGCAGTACTTC. It specifies CASKSGGRGNPEQYF.

The chain is built from TRBV6-5 and TRBJ1-4, with TRBD1 identical over 7 bases. This CDR3 is built from 14 residues. After removal of 5 bases from V and 9 bases from J, the junction contained 9 bases not matched to a gene. Germline V lookup: CDR1 MNHEY, CDR2 SVGAGI. This CDR3 reads CASSQTGLDKKLFF. As DNA, the CDR3 is TGTGCCAGCAGTCAGACAGGGTTGGATAAAAAACTGTTTTTT.

The chain uses TRBV5-1 and TRBJ2-5; no firm D call. CDR3 length equals 11 residues. Trimming pared 2 bases from V and 4 bases from J, leaving 3 bases between. The V gene's germline CDR1 is SGHRS and CDR2 YFSETQ. The chain's CDR3 is CASSFLETQYF. Written as DNA, the CDR3 is TGCGCCAGCAGCTTTCTAGAGACCCAGTACTTC.

The rearrangement links TRBV5-1 to TRBJ1-2; TRBD1 might be the D (6 bases). Germline values: CDR1 SGHRS, CDR2 YFSETQ. Trimming took off 0 bases at V and 4 bases at J, with 10 bases between the two ends. This CDR3 is built from 14 residues. The DNA of the CDR3 is TGCGCCAGCAGCTTGGGTGGGACAAGCTATGGCTACACCTTC. This codes for CASSLGGTSYGYTF.

This sequence joins TRBV7-9 and TRBJ1-3; 7 positions match TRBD1. Germline V gene sequence: CDR1 SEHNR, CDR2 FQNEAQ (reference sequence). This CDR3 has 14 amino acids. After removal of 6 bases from V and 4 bases from J, the junction contained 6 bases not matched to a gene. The CDR3 protein is CASSRRGLGNTIYF. The CDR3 coding sequence is TGTGCCAGCAGTCGGAGGGGGCTGGGAAACACCATATATTTT.

The chain uses TRBV9 and TRBJ2-1, with TRBD2 matching 7 bases. The CDR3 runs 17 residues. Looked up from germline, CDR1 is SGDLS and CDR2 is YYNGEE. The junction had 10 bases not matched to a gene; V was cut back by 0 bases and J by 4 bases. CDR3 in DNA: TGTGCCAGCAGCGTAGCCGGGCGGGAGTCCACTTACAATGAGCAGTTCTTC. This encodes CASSVAGRESTYNEQFF.

The chain combines TRBV4-2 with TRBJ2-1, with D possibly matching TRBD2 (5 bases). Trimming shortened V by 1 base and J by 0 bases, and 16 bases separated the two germline ends. The length of the CDR3 is 18 residues. Germline V gene sequence: CDR1 LGHNA, CDR2 YNFKEQ. The CDR3 nucleotides are TGTGCCAGCAGCCAAGGCCCCGCGGGCCTTAGCTCCTACAATGAGCAGTTCTTC. This gives the protein CASSQGPAGLSSYNEQFF.

This chain uses TRBV5-1 with TRBJ2-1; a possible D gene is TRBD1 (5 bases). Germline CDR1 and CDR2: SGHRS and YFSETQ. Between the trimmed V and J ends, which lost 1 base and 8 bases, there was a span of 16 bases. The CDR3 is 15 residues long. The CDR3 nucleotides read TGCGCCAGCAGCTTGCAGGACACCCCCTATGATGAGCAGTTCTTC. This sequence encodes CASSLQDTPYDEQFF.

This rearrangement joins TRBV6-6 to TRBJ2-7, with D perhaps matching TRBD1 (5 bases). Trimming removed 7 bases from V and 7 bases from J, with 14 bases in between. From germline, CDR1 is MNHNY and CDR2 SVGAGI (reference sequence). CDR3 length equals 12 residues. The CDR3 region is CASTSVGVEQYF. DNA for the CDR3: TGTGCCAGCACCTCGGTAGGGGTTGAGCAGTACTTC.

The chain links TRBV7-2 to TRBJ2-1; 10 bases fit TRBD2. Trimming at V came to 4 bases and at J to 8 bases, leaving 11 bases not matched to a gene. Germline V gene lookup returns CDR1 SGHTA and CDR2 FQGNSA. This CDR3 has 16 residues. CDR3: CASSSLAGGVRDEQFF. CDR3 DNA sequence: TGTGCCAGCAGCTCCTTAGCGGGGGGAGTCAGGGATGAGCAGTTCTTC.

There are a few counts of this clone. The chain joins TRBV7-2 to TRBJ1-1; D is unclear. The CDR3 is made up of 10 amino acids. Germline CDR1 reads SGHTA; CDR2 reads FQGNSA. Trimming removed 4 bases at V and 6 bases at J, with 3 bases between. As DNA, the CDR3 is TGTGCCAGCAGCTCATCTGAAGCTTTCTTT. Translating gives CASSSSEAFF.

The genes are TRBV5-1 and TRBJ2-1; 8 nucleotides match TRBD1. This CDR3 contains 17 residues. In germline, CDR1 is SGHRS, CDR2 YFSETQ. V lost 3 bases to trimming and J lost 2 bases; unmatched junction nucleotides: 10. The CDR3 nucleotides read TGCGCCAGCAGCTGGACAGGGCTGGGGGCTGCCTACAATGAGCAGTTCTTC. Translation: CASSWTGLGAAYNEQFF.

This chain links TRBV19 with TRBJ1-2, with TRBD1 matching 7 bases. The V gene end was trimmed by 6 bases and the J gene end by 2 bases; junction bases not matched to a gene: 15. Germline-derived CDR1 and CDR2 are LNHDA and SQIVND (reference sequence). This CDR3 spans 17 amino acids. CDR3 region: CASSSRGSVQGNYGYTF. The CDR3 coding sequence is TGTGCCAGTAGCAGCAGGGGGTCGGTCCAAGGAAACTATGGCTACACCTTC.

This clone has more than one count but fewer than ten. The chain has TRBV19 and TRBJ2-3; D possibly corresponds to TRBD1 (6 bases). This CDR3 contains 16 residues. From germline, CDR1 is LNHDA and CDR2 SQIVND (reference sequence). Trimming left V 5 bases short and J 3 bases short, with 18 bases between. The CDR3 DNA reads as TGTGCCAGTAGTCCAGGTACAGGGACCGGGACAGATACGCAGTATTTT. Encoded protein: CASSPGTGTGTDTQYF.

This chain links TRBV5-1 with TRBJ2-5; D might be TRBD1 (5 bases). The V end was cut by 2 bases, the J end by 4 bases, with 15 bases between. The CDR3 is made up of 15 amino acids. The V gene's germline CDR1 is SGHRS and CDR2 YFSETQ. The CDR3 here is CASSLQGVPGETQYF. The CDR3 DNA is TGCGCCAGCAGCTTACAAGGGGTTCCTGGAGAGACCCAGTACTTC.

This chain uses TRBV18 with TRBJ2-3; 13 bases agree with TRBD2. Germline lookup yields CDR1 KGHSH and CDR2 LQKENI. The CDR3 is made up of 17 amino acids. The J segment lost 6 bases and the V segment lost 0 bases, leaving 6 bases of the junction unmatched. Here the CDR3 reads CASSPPSTSGRADTQYF. The DNA of the CDR3 is TGTGCCAGCTCACCACCGTCAACTAGCGGGAGGGCTGATACGCAGTATTTT.

The chain links TRBV7-2 to TRBJ2-7; the match to TRBD2 covers 7 bases. In germline, CDR1 is SGHTA, CDR2 FQGNSA. V shed 3 bases and J 2 bases; nucleotides not matched to a gene: 1. This CDR3 has 13 residues. DNA of the CDR3: TGTGCCAGCAGCTTCGGACTAGCCTACGAGCAGTACTTC. Its protein is CASSFGLAYEQYF.

Remarks on this clone: A junction boundary mismatches the germline segment, possibly from a read error. The chain links TRBV6-6 to TRBJ1-2; D is perhaps TRBD1 (6 bases). The CDR3 is 14 amino acids. Germline CDR1 reads MNHNY; CDR2 reads SVGAGI (reference sequence). CDR3 sequence reads: CASIPRGGDYGYIF. As DNA, the CDR3 is TGTGCCAGCATCCCTCGGGGGGGCGATTATGGCTACATCTTC.